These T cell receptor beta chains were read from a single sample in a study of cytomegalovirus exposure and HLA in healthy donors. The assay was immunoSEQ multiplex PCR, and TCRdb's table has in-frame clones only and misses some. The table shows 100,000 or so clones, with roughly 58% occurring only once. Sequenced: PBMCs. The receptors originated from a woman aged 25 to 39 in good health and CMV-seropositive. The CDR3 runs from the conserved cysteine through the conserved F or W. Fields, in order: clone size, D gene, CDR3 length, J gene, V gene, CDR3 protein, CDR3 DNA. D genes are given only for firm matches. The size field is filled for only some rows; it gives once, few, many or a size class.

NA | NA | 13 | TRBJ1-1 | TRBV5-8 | CASTLLGFSEAFF | TGTGCCAGCACCCTACTAGGATTCAGTGAAGCTTTCTTT
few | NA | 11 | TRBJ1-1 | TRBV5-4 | CASSSQGEAFF | TGTGCCAGCAGCTCACAGGGTGAGGCTTTCTTT
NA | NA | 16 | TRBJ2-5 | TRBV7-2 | CASSPRGSGVKETQYF | TGTGCCAGCAGCCCGAGGGGGAGCGGGGTGAAAGAGACCCAGTACTTC
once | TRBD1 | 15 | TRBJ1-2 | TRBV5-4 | CASSSGTGGIYGYTF | TGTGCCAGCAGCTCCGGGACAGGGGGAATCTATGGCTACACCTTC
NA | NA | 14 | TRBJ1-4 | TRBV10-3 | CAISQGSTNEKLFF | TGTGCCATCAGCCAGGGTAGCACTAATGAAAAACTGTTTTTT
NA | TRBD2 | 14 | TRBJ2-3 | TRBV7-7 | CASSPSGGADTQYF | TGTGCTAGCAGCCCTAGCGGGGGGGCCGATACGCAGTATTTT
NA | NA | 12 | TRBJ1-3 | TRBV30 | CAWGSSGNTIYF | TGTGCCTGGGGCAGCTCTGGAAACACCATATATTTT
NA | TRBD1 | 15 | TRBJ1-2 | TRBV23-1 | CASSQSKDRVFGYTF | TGCGCCAGCAGTCAATCTAAAGACAGGGTATTTGGCTACACCTTC
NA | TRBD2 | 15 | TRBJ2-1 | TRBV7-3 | CASSLSGTSFNEQFF | TGTGCCAGCAGCTTAAGTGGGACTAGCTTTAATGAGCAGTTCTTC
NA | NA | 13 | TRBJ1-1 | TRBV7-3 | CASSLRPNTEAFF | TGTGCCAGCAGCTTAAGGCCGAACACTGAAGCTTTCTTT
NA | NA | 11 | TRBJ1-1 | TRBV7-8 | CASSSLGRAFF | TGTGCCAGCAGCTCGTTGGGGCGAGCTTTCTTT
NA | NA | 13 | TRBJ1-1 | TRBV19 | CASSQYTPTEAFF | TGTGCCAGTAGTCAATATACACCCACTGAAGCTTTCTTT
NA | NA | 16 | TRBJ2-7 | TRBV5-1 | CASSLGHRDTIYEQYF | TGCGCCAGCAGCTTGGGTCACCGGGACACCATCTACGAGCAGTACTTC
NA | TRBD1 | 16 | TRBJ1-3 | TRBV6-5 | CASSYFLAGQGNTIYF | TGTGCCAGCAGTTACTTCCTCGCGGGACAGGGAAACACCATATATTTT
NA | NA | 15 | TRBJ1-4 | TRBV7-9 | CASSPDGATNEKLFF | TGTGCCAGCAGTCCTGACGGGGCAACTAATGAAAAACTGTTTTTT
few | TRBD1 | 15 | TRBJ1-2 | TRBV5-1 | CASSPGTGTEPGYTF | TGCGCCAGCAGCCCCGGGACAGGGACGGAGCCTGGCTACACCTTC
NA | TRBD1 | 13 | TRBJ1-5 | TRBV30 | CAWGRLQGQPQHF | TGTGCCTGGGGAAGATTACAGGGGCAGCCCCAGCATTTT
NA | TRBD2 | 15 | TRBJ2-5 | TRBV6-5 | CASTPTLAGGGTQYF | TGTGCCAGCACCCCGACTCTAGCGGGGGGCGGGACCCAGTACTTC
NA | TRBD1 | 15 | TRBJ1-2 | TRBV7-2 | CASSSGTGGSYGYTF | TGTGCCAGCAGCTCCGGGACAGGGGGGAGCTATGGCTACACCTTC
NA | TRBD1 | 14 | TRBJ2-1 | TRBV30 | CAWSAGGFSNEQFF | TGTGCCTGGAGTGCAGGGGGCTTCAGCAATGAGCAGTTCTTC
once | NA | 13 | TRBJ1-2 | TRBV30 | CAWRGGTQGGYTF | TGTGCCTGGAGAGGGGGAACCCAGGGTGGCTACACCTTC
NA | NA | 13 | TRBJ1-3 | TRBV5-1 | CASSGDNRNTIYF | TGCGCCAGCAGCGGGGACAATCGAAACACCATATATTTT
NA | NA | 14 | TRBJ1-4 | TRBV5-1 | CASSEGTVNEKLFF | TGCGCCAGCAGCGAGGGGACTGTTAATGAAAAACTGTTTTTT
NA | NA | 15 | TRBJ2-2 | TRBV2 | CASSYSLANTGELFF | TGTGCCAGCAGTTATAGTCTCGCGAACACCGGGGAGCTGTTTTTT
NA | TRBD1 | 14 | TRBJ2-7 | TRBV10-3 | CAISSDRVSYEQYF | TGTGCCATCAGTTCGGACAGGGTCTCCTACGAGCAGTACTTC
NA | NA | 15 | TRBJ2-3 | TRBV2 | CASSGTGTSTDTQYF | TGTGCCAGCAGTGGAACCGGGACTTCAACAGATACGCAGTATTTT
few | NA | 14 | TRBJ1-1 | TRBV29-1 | CSGGETNTNTEAFF | TGCAGCGGGGGGGAAACAAACACGAACACTGAAGCTTTCTTT
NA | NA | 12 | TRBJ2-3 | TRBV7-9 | CASTGGTDTQYF | TGTGCCAGCACAGGGGGCACAGATACGCAGTATTTT
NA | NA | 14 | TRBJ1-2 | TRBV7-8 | CASSLAGANGGYTF | TGTGCCAGCAGCTTAGCAGGGGCAAATGGTGGCTACACCTTC
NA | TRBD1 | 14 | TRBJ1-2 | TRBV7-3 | CASSLMQGAPGYTF | TGTGCCAGCAGCTTAATGCAGGGGGCGCCTGGCTACACCTTC
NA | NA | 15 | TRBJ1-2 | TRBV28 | CASSFPGSTFYGYTF | TGTGCCAGCAGTTTCCCGGGAAGCACCTTCTATGGCTACACCTTC
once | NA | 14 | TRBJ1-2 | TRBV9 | CASSVAGEGYGYTF | TGTGCCAGCAGCGTAGCAGGGGAGGGCTATGGCTACACCTTC
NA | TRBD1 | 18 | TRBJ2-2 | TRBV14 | CASSPLGRTGGATGELFF | TGTGCCAGCAGCCCCCTCGGCCGGACAGGGGGAGCCACCGGGGAGCTGTTTTTT
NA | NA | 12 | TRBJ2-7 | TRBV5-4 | CASSDIGGEQYF | TGTGCCAGCAGCGACATAGGGGGCGAGCAGTACTTC
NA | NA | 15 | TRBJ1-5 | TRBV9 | CASSELGQQNQPQHF | TGTGCCAGCAGCGAGCTCGGACAGCAAAATCAGCCCCAGCATTTT
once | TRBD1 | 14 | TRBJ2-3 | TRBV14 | CASSLQGVRDTQYF | TGTGCCAGCAGCCTCCAGGGGGTCAGAGATACGCAGTATTTT
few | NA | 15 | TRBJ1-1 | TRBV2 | CASTARPVGDTEAFF | TGTGCCAGCACCGCCAGGCCCGTCGGGGACACTGAAGCTTTCTTT
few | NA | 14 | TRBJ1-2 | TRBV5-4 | CASSSRREESGYTF | TGTGCCAGCAGCTCCCGGCGGGAGGAGAGCGGCTACACCTTC
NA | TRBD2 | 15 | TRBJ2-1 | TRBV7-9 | CASSPPGGPYNEQFF | TGTGCCAGCAGCCCACCGGGGGGGCCCTACAATGAGCAGTTCTTC
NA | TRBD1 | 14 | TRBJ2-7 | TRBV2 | CASTSGTGHYEQYF | TGTGCCAGCACCTCCGGGACAGGTCACTACGAGCAGTACTTC
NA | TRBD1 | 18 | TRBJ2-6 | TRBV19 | CASRPGQGEHSGANVLTF | TGTGCCAGTAGACCCGGACAGGGGGAGCACTCTGGGGCCAACGTCCTGACTTTC
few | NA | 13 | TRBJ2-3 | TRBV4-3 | CASSQGAGDTQYF | TGCGCCAGCAGCCAAGGAGCGGGTGATACGCAGTATTTT
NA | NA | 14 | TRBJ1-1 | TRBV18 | CASSPRPGDTEAFF | TGTGCCAGCTCACCACGGCCGGGGGACACTGAAGCTTTCTTT
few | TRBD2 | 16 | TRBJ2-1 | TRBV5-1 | CASSNRLAGGPTEQFF | TGCGCCAGCAGCAACCGGCTAGCGGGGGGGCCTACTGAGCAGTTCTTC
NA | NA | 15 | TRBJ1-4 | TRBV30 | CAWSVVRGTNEKLFF | TGTGCCTGGAGTGTAGTCAGGGGCACTAATGAAAAACTGTTTTTT
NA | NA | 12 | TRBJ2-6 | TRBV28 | CAVNDRHNVLTF | TGTGCCGTAAATGACAGACACAACGTCCTGACTTTC
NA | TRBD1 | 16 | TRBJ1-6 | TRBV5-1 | CASSIAGTGGNSPLHF | TGCGCCAGCAGCATAGCCGGGACAGGGGGTAATTCACCCCTCCACTTT
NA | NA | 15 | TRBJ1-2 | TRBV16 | CASSPSHAVNYGYTF | TGTGCCAGCAGCCCCTCTCATGCGGTAAACTATGGCTACACCTTC
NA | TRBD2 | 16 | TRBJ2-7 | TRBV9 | CASSVGASGTTYEQYF | TGTGCCAGCAGCGTAGGGGCTAGCGGGACTACCTACGAGCAGTACTTC
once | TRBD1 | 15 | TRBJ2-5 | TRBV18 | CASSPGQGAGETQYF | TGTGCCAGCTCACCGGGACAGGGGGCTGGGGAGACCCAGTACTTC
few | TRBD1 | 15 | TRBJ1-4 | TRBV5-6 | CASSLTGVRNEKLFF | TGTGCCAGCAGCTTGACAGGGGTTCGTAATGAAAAACTGTTTTTT
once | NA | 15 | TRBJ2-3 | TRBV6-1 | CASSDTPSLTDTQYF | TGTGCCAGCAGCGACACTCCGAGCCTCACAGATACGCAGTATTTT
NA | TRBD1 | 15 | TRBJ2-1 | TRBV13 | CASSFGDRDYNEQFF | TGTGCCAGCAGCTTCGGGGACAGGGATTACAATGAGCAGTTCTTC
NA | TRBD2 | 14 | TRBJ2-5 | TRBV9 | CASSAEAGGKTQYF | TGTGCCAGCAGCGCCGAAGCGGGGGGGAAGACCCAGTACTTC
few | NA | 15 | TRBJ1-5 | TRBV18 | CASSPLRGREQPQHF | TGTGCCAGCTCACCACTGAGAGGGAGGGAACAGCCCCAGCATTTT
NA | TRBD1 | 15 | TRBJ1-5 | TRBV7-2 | CASSFHRGEGQPQHF | TGTGCCAGCAGCTTCCACAGGGGGGAAGGTCAGCCCCAGCATTTT
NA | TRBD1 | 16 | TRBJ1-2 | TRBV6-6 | CASAWRDRDANYGYTF | TGTGCCAGCGCCTGGCGGGACAGAGATGCTAACTATGGCTACACCTTC
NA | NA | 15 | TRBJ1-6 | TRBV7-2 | CASSSRTVGNSPLHF | TGTGCCAGCAGCAGTAGGACAGTTGGGAATTCACCCCTCCACTTT
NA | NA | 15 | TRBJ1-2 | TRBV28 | CASSLWDSRAHGYTF | TGTGCCAGCAGTTTATGGGACAGCCGAGCCCATGGCTACACCTTC
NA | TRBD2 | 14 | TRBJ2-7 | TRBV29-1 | CSASGSGAVYEQYF | TGCAGCGCCTCGGGGAGCGGGGCTGTATACGAGCAGTACTTC